One T cell receptor (beta chain) is described in this entry. This specimen belongs to a study of T-cell reconstitution after alpha-beta-depleted transplantation in children. The TCRbeta library was prepared with unique molecular identifiers. TCRdb re-analysed the PCR reads in MiXCR, keeping a single row per CDR3 protein. The data hold a few hundred thousand distinct CDR3 sequences, with approximately 10% observed a single time. V lost 6 bases, J lost 6 bases, and 7 bases stayed unmatched. The CDR3 extends over 14 amino acids. This TCR came from a human donor who donated a stem cell graft to a child with acute lymphoblastic leukemia. The source was PBMCs from the stem cell graft donor, collected from the stem cell graft. The chain recombines TRBV12-3 or TRBV12-4 with TRBJ2-2; TRBD1 agrees at 7 bases. CDR3: CASRTDRAPGELFF. In DNA form, the CDR3 reads TGTGCCAGCAGAACTGACAGGGCCCCCGGGGAGCTGTTTTTT.